A selection of T cell receptor beta chains follows, all from one sample in a study of shared clonotypes between healthy human individuals. Measured with immunoSEQ multiplex PCR; TCRdb has only the in-frame clones, and not every one. The sample records about 2.1 million clones, just over 90% being singletons. The specimen sequenced was naive CD8+ T cells from PBMCs. These TCRs come from a man aged 18 to 29 in good health. Some clones in this sample may be carry-over from other donors' samples. The CDR3 runs from the conserved cysteine through the conserved F or W. Each record gives: D gene, V gene, J gene, CDR3 protein, CDR3 DNA. A D gene is named only where the DNA matches it firmly.

D: -; V: TRBV5-1; J: TRBJ2-5; CDR3: CASSLAVNRGLAQETQYF; DNA: TGCGCCAGCAGCTTGGCCGTTAATCGGGGGCTGGCCCAAGAGACCCAGTACTTC
D: -; V: TRBV6-1; J: TRBJ2-5; CDR3: CASTLEIVETQYF; DNA: TGTGCCAGCACACTCGAGATAGTGGAGACCCAGTACTTC
D: -; V: TRBV7-8; J: TRBJ1-1; CDR3: CASSAGFPMAFF; DNA: TGTGCCAGCAGTGCAGGGTTTCCTATGGCTTTCTTT
D: -; V: TRBV4-3; J: TRBJ2-7; CDR3: CSSSPGTGSYEQYF; DNA: TGCTCCAGCAGCCCCGGGACGGGATCCTACGAGCAGTACTTC
D: TRBD2; V: TRBV7-8; J: TRBJ2-1; CDR3: CASSPRAGSKFRGEQFF; DNA: TGTGCCAGCAGCCCCAGAGCGGGGTCAAAGTTCCGGGGTGAGCAGTTCTTC
D: -; V: TRBV9; J: TRBJ1-4; CDR3: CASSPASVANEKLFF; DNA: TGTGCCAGCAGCCCGGCGTCGGTTGCTAATGAAAAACTGTTTTTT
D: TRBD1; V: TRBV10-3; J: TRBJ2-2; CDR3: CAISWTGVNTGELFF; DNA: TGTGCCATCAGCTGGACAGGGGTGAACACCGGGGAGCTGTTTTTT
D: -; V: TRBV27; J: TRBJ2-7; CDR3: CASSFGVYYEQYF; DNA: TGTGCCAGCAGTTTCGGCGTCTACTACGAGCAGTACTTC
D: -; V: TRBV11-2; J: TRBJ1-1; CDR3: CASTQGPEAFF; DNA: TGTGCCAGCACCCAGGGCCCTGAAGCTTTCTTT
D: TRBD2; V: TRBV19; J: TRBJ2-1; CDR3: CASSILAGGNEQFF; DNA: TGTGCCAGTAGTATACTAGCGGGAGGCAATGAGCAGTTCTTC
D: -; V: TRBV5-1; J: TRBJ2-7; CDR3: CASSTGGIEQYF; DNA: TGCGCCAGCAGCACCGGGGGTATTGAGCAGTACTTC